The 21 T cell receptor beta chains below come from one sample, sequenced in a study of blood T cell repertoires in COVID-19 (dated by TCRdb to 2018 to 2020). The receptor library was made with the immunoSEQ multiplex PCR assay. The clones in this table, taken by TCRdb from immuneACCESS, are in-frame only. Not every clone is retained; where verified, under half of the shortfall comes from an unresolved V gene, and the cause of the rest is unknown. Across this sample there are approximately 250,000 clones, with about 86% seen only once. The top ten constitute roughly 4% of the sample. Sequenced material: PBMCs or T cells enriched from blood (not recorded which). The source of these receptors is a man aged 25 to 40 with acute COVID-19.

The chain joins TRBV5-4 to TRBJ2-1; 11 positions agree with TRBD1. Germline V CDR1 and CDR2: SGHNT, YYREEE (reference sequence). Trimming took 0 bases from V and 7 from J; bases not matched to a gene: 6. The CDR3 has 16 residues. The CDR3 protein is CASSLAGGQGANEQFF. In nucleotides, the CDR3 is TGTGCCAGCAGCTTGGCCGGAGGACAGGGGGCAAATGAGCAGTTCTTC.

CDR3 in DNA: TGTGCCAGCAGCTTTGAACCTTTCGAATCACAGCAATACTACGAGCAGTACGTC. Residues: CASSFEPFESQQYYEQYV. The chain couples TRBV7-7 to TRBJ2-7; no clear D. This CDR3 contains 18 residues. Per the germline V gene, CDR1 is SSHAT and CDR2 is FNYEAQ (reference sequence). Trimming took 3 bases from V and 3 from J, leaving 24 bases between them.

This clone has a handful of counts. This chain uses TRBV7-9 with TRBJ2-1; 8 nucleotides align to TRBD2. The V and J ends lost 9 bases and 7 bases, in that order; junction bases with no gene match: 8. CDR1 is SEHNR, CDR2 FQNEAQ, per germline (reference sequence). The CDR3 runs 13 residues. The CDR3 region has the DNA TGTGCCAGTCAGGGGCGGGGGGATAATGAGCAGTTCTTC. Translating gives CASQGRGDNEQFF.

V is TRBV9 and J is TRBJ2-4, with 9 bases fitting TRBD2. Germline V gene sequence: CDR1 SGDLS, CDR2 YYNGEE. The CDR3 runs to 16 residues. After removal of 2 bases from V and 3 bases from J, the junction contained 6 bases not matched to a gene. The CDR3 DNA is TGTGCCAGCAGCGTTGGCGGGAGGGCCGACAAAAACATTCAGTACTTC. Translation gives CASSVGGRADKNIQYF.

This chain joins TRBV19 and TRBJ2-2, with 9 bases fitting TRBD2. The CDR3 covers 17 residues. Germline V gene lookup returns CDR1 LNHDA and CDR2 SQIVND (reference sequence). Trimming took 0 bases from V and 2 from J; bases not matched to a gene: 4. The CDR3 sequence: CASSIDVRGGNTGELFF. The CDR3 nucleotides are TGTGCCAGTAGTATAGATGTGCGGGGGGGTAACACCGGGGAGCTGTTTTTT.

The chain combines TRBV3-1 (or the pseudogene TRBV3-2) with TRBJ2-2; D gene ambiguous. CDR1 is LGHDT and CDR2 is YNNKEL in the germline V gene (reference sequence). Deletions cut 8 bases from V and 6 bases from J, with 7 bases between. The CDR3 is 11 residues long. The DNA of the CDR3 is TGTGCCAGCTCCCGGGCCGGGGAGCTGTTTTTT. This codes for CASSRAGELFF.

This clone was observed a handful of times. One junction end does not reproduce the germline sequence, and a read error may be involved. The chain links TRBV27 to TRBJ1-4; D ambiguous. The CDR3 has 14 amino acids. Germline-derived CDR1 and CDR2 are MNHEY and SMNVEV (reference sequence). This CDR3 is CASSLSPPASPLFF. CDR3 bases: TGTGCCAGCAGTCTATCGCCCCCCGCGTCCCCACTGTTTTTT.

The V call is TRBV5-1, the J call TRBJ1-5; no reliable D call. V gave up 4 bases and J gave up 2 bases, with 10 bases separating them. Germline V gene data show CDR1 as SGHRS and CDR2 as YFSETQ. The CDR3 totals 14 residues. CDR3 sequence (DNA): TGCGCCAGCAGCGCTACGGGTGGCAATCAGCCCCAGCATTTT. It translates to CASSATGGNQPQHF.

The rearrangement joins TRBV4-1 to TRBJ1-1; 8 bases match TRBD1. CDR3 length equals 16 residues. With V trimmed by 4 bases and J by 4 bases, 11 bases remained unmatched. Germline values: CDR1 MGHRA, CDR2 YSYEKL. CDR3 protein: CASSLQGGQGATEAFF. CDR3 in DNA: TGCGCCAGCAGCCTACAGGGGGGCCAGGGGGCCACTGAAGCTTTCTTT.

The chain is built from TRBV11-3 and TRBJ2-7, with D possibly being TRBD1 (6 bases). This CDR3 is built from 12 residues. The V gene lost 5 bases and the J gene lost 1 base, with 6 bases spanning the gap. Germline CDR1 SGHNT, CDR2 YENEEA. The CDR3 bases are TGTGCCAGCAGCGGGACATCCTACGAGCAGTACGTC. It yields the protein CASSGTSYEQYV.

Remarks on this clone: Germline and junction disagree at one end, which may indicate a read error. This chain connects TRBV27 to TRBJ1-6; no clear D gene. CDR3 length: 13 residues. The germline V gene encodes CDR1 MNHEY and CDR2 SMNVEV (reference sequence). Written as DNA, the CDR3 is TGTGCCAGCAGTTTCTCCGATAATTCACCCCTCCACTTT. Protein product: CASSFSDNSPLHF.

The gene calls are TRBV7-3 and TRBJ2-1; D is perhaps TRBD1 (7 bases). Germline-derived CDR1 and CDR2 are SGHTA and FQGTGA. V lost 6 bases and J 6 bases, leaving 12 bases between the germline ends. CDR3 size: 13 residues. Here the CDR3 DNA reads TGTGCCAGCAGTCAGGGGGGAGTCAATGAGCAGTTCTTC. This encodes CASSQGGVNEQFF.

The chain's CDR3 is CASSLPGTGSGYTF. CDR3 nucleotides: TGTGCCAGCAGTCTGCCCGGGACAGGGAGCGGCTACACCTTC. V and J are TRBV28 and TRBJ1-2; 9 nucleotides line up with TRBD1. This CDR3 has 14 amino acids. Per the germline V gene, CDR1 is MDHEN and CDR2 is SYDVKM. V gave up 5 bases and J gave up 8 bases; unmatched junction bases: 9.

The chain has TRBV19 and TRBJ1-1; D might be TRBD1 (5 bases). Deletions cut 4 bases from V and 3 bases from J, with 12 bases between. CDR1 is LNHDA and CDR2 is SQIVND in the germline V gene (reference sequence). The CDR3 extends over 14 amino acids. In DNA form, the CDR3 reads TGTGCCAGTAGTAAGGGGATCGCGTACACTGAAGCTTTCTTT. As protein: CASSKGIAYTEAFF.

The CDR3 nucleotides read TGTGCCAGCAGCCCCCCAGGGTTCACCGGGGAGCTGTTTTTT. This codes for CASSPPGFTGELFF. The rearrangement joins TRBV11-3 to TRBJ2-2, with D possibly TRBD1 on 5 matching bases. The germline V and J ends were trimmed by 5 bases and 4 bases, with 11 bases remaining between them. This CDR3 is 14 amino acids long. Germline V CDR1 and CDR2: SGHNT, YENEEA.

This chain uses TRBV19 with TRBJ1-5, with D uncertain. The V and J ends lost 7 bases and 3 bases respectively, with 13 bases between them. The CDR3 sequence is 14 residues long. CDR1 is LNHDA and CDR2 is SQIVND in the germline V gene (reference sequence). DNA of the CDR3: TGTGCCAGTAATGGCCAAACGAACAATCAGCCCCAGCATTTT. Its translation: CASNGQTNNQPQHF.

This clone has only one observation. The chain uses TRBV6-6 and TRBJ1-5; D unresolved. The CDR3 covers 12 residues. Germline V lookup: CDR1 MNHNY, CDR2 SVGAGI (reference sequence). V was trimmed by 10 bases and J by 2 bases, leaving 9 bases between them. CDR3 sequence (DNA): TGTGCCATCAAGGAGGGCAATCAGCCCCAGCATTTT. Protein product: CAIKEGNQPQHF.

In this sample, this clone turned up a few times. The V and J genes are TRBV5-3 and TRBJ2-7; 11 bases fit TRBD2. TRBV5-3 carries the ORF label, with uncertain function. This CDR3 has 17 amino acids. Losses at the gene ends were 2 bases for V and 3 bases for J; bases not matched to a gene: 10. The CDR3 here is CARSFGKLAGEDYEQYV. The CDR3 region has the DNA TGTGCCAGAAGCTTTGGGAAACTAGCGGGAGAGGACTACGAGCAGTACGTC.

This chain uses TRBV5-5 with TRBJ2-5, with TRBD2 matching over 7 bases. Germline CDR1 is SGHKS and CDR2 is YYEKEE (reference sequence). The CDR3 sequence is 15 residues long. With 0 bases clipped from V and 5 bases from J, the junction kept 7 bases outside the gene matches. This CDR3 is CASSLVLAAKETQYF. For the CDR3, the DNA is TGTGCCAGCAGCTTGGTGCTAGCGGCGAAGGAGACCCAGTACTTC.

The genes are TRBV11-3 and TRBJ2-1, with 8 bases lining up with TRBD1. Germline V lookup: CDR1 SGHNT, CDR2 YENEEA. J gave up 4 bases and V 3 bases, and 2 bases lay outside the gene matches. The CDR3 sequence is 14 residues long. The CDR3 DNA reads TGTGCCAGCAGCTTCGGGACAGGTTACAATGAGCAGTTCTTC. It specifies CASSFGTGYNEQFF. Complete variable domain (other parts from reference TRBV11-3 and TRBJ2-1): EAGVVQSPRYKIIEKKQPVAFWCNPISGHNTLYWYLQNLGQGPELLIRYENEEAVDDSQLPKDRFSAERLKGVDSTLKIQPAELGDSAVYLCASSFGTGYNEQFFGPGTRLTVL.

This clone was found once. The V call is TRBV9, the J call TRBJ1-1; perhaps TRBD1 as D (6 bases). Germline CDR1 reads SGDLS; CDR2 reads YYNGEE. The CDR3 length is 15 residues. Trimming pared 5 bases from V and 6 bases from J, leaving 20 bases between. The CDR3: CASSLEQGGDAEAFF. Written as DNA, the CDR3 is TGTGCCAGCAGTCTCGAACAGGGAGGGGACGCTGAAGCTTTCTTT.